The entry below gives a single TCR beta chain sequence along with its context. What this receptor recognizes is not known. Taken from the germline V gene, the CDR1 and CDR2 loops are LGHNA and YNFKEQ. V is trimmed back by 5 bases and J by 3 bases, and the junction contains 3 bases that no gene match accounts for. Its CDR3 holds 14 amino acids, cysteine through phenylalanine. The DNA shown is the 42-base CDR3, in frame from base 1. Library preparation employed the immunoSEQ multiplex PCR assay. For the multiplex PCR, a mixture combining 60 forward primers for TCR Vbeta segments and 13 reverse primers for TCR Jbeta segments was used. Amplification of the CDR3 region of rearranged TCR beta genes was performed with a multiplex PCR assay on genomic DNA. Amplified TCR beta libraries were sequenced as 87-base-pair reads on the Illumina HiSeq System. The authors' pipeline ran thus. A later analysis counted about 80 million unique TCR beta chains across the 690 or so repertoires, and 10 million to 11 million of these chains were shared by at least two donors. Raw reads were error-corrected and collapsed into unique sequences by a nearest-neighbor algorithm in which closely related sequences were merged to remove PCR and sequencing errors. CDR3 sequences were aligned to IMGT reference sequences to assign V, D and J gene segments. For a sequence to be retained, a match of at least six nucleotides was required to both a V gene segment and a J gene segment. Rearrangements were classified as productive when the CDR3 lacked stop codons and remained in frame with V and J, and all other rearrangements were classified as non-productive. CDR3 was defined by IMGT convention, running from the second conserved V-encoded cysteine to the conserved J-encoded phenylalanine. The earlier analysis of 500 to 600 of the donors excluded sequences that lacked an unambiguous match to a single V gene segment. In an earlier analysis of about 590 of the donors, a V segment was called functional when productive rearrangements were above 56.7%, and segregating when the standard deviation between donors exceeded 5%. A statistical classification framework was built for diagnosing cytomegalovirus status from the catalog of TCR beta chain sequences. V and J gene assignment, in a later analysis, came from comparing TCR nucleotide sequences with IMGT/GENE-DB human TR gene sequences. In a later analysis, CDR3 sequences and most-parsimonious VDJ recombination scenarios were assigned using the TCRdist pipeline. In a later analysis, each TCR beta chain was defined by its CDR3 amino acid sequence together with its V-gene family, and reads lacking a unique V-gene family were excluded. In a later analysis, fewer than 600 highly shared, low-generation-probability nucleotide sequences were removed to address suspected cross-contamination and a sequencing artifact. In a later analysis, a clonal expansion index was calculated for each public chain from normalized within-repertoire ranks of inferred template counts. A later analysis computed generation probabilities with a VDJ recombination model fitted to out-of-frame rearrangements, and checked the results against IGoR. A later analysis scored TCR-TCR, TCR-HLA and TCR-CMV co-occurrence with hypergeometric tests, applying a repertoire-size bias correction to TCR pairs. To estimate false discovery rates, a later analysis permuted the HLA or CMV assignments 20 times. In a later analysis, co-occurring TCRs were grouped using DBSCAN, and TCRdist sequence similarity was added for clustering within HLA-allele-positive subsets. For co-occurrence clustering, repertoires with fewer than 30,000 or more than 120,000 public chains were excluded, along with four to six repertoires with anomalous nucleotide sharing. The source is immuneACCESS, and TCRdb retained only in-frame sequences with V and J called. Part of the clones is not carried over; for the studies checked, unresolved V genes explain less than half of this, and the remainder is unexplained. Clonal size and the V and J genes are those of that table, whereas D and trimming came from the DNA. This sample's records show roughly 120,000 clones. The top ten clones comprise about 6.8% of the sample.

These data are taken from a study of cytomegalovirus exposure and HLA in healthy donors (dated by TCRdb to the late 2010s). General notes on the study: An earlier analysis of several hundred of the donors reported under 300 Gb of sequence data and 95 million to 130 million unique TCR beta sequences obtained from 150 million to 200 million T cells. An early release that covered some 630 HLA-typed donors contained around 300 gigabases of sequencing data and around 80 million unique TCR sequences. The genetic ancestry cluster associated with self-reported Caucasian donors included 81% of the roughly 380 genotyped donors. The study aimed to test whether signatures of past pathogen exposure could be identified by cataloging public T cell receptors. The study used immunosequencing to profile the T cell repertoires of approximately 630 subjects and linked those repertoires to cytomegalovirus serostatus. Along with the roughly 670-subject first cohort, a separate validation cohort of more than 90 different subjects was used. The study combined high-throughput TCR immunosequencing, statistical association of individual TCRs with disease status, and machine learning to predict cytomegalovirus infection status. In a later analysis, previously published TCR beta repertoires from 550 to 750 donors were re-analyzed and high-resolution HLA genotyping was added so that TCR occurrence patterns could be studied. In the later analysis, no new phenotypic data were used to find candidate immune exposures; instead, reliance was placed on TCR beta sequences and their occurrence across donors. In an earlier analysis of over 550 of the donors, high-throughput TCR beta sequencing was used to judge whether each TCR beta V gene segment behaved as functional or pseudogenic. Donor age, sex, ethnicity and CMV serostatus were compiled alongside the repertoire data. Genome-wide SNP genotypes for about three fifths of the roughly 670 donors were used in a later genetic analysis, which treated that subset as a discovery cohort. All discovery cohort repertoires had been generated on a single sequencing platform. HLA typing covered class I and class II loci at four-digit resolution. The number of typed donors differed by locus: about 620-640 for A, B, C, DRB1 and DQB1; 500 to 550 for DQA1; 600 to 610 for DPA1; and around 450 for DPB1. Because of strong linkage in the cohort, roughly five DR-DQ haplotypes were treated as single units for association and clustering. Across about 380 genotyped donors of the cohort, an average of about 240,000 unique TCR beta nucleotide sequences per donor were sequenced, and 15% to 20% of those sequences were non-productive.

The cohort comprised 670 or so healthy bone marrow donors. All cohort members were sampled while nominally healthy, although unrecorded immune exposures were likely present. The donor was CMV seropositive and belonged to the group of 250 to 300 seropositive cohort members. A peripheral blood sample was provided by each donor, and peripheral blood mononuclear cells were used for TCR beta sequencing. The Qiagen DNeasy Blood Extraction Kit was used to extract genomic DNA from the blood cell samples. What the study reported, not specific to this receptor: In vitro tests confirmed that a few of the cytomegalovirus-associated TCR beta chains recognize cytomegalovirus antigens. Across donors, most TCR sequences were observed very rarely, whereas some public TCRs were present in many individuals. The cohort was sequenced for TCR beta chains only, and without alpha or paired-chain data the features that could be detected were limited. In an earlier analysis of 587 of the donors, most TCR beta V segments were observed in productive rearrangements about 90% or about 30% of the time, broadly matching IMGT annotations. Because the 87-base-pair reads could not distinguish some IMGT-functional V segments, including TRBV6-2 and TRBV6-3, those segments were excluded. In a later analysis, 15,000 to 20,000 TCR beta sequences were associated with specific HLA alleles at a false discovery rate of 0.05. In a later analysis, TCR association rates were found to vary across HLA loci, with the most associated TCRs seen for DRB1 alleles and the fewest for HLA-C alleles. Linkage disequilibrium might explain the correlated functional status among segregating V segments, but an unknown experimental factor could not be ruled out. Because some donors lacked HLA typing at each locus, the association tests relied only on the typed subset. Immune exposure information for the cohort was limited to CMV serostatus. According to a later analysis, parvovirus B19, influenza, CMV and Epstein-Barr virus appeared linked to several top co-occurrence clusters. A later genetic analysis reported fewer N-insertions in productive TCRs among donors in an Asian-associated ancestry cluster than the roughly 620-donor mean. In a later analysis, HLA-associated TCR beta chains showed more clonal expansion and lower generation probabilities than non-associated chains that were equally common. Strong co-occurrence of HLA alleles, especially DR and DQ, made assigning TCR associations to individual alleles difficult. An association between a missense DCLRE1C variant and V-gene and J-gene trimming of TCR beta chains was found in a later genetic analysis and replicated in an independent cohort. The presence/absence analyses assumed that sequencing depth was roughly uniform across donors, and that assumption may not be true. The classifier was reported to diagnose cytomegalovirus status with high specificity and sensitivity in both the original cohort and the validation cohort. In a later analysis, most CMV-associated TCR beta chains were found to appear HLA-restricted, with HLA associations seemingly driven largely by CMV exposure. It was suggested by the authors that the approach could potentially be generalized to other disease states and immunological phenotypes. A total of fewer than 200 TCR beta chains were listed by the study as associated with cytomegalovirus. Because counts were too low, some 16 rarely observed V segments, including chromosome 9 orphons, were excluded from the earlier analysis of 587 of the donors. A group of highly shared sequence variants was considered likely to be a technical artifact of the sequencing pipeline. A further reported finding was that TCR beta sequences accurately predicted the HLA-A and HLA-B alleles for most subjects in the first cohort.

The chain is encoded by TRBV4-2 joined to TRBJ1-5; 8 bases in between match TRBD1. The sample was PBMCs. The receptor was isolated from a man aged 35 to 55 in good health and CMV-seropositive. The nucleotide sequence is TGTGCCAGCAGCTCGGGACAGGACAATCAGCCCCAGCATTTT. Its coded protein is CASSSGQDNQPQHF.